The next 14 T cell receptor beta chains were all read from a single sample in a study of T cell repertoires in cytomegalovirus infection. Using its own MiXCR run on the reads, TCRdb lists one record per CDR3 protein. The table shows around 740,000 distinct CDR3 sequences, with 35% occurring only once. Sequencing was performed on PBMCs. Every receptor here comes from a human donor in good health (CMV status not recorded). Some clones in this sample may be carry-over from other donors' samples.

The chain couples TRBV28 to TRBJ2-3, with 8 bases fitting TRBD2. The CDR3 loop spans 13 amino acids. With 11 bases clipped from V and 2 bases from J, the junction kept 6 bases outside the gene matches. Germline V gives CDR1 MDHEN, CDR2 SYDVKM. CDR3 residues: CASQRGLTDTQYF. The DNA of the CDR3 is TGTGCCTCGCAGCGGGGGCTCACAGATACGCAGTATTTT.

This chain connects TRBV4-1 to TRBJ1-2, with a weak D call TRBD1 (5 bases). V gave up 0 bases and J gave up 8 bases, with 19 bases separating them. In germline, CDR1 is MGHRA, CDR2 YSYEKL. CDR3 size: 16 residues. The CDR3 reads CASSQEGGGALRGYTF. CDR3 coding DNA: TGCGCCAGCAGCCAAGAGGGGGGAGGTGCCCTTCGAGGCTACACCTTC.

The chain carries TRBV10-2 and TRBJ2-3, with a tentative D call TRBD2 (5 bases). The CDR3 length is 14 residues. V shed 5 bases and J shed 4 bases, with 13 bases lying between them. Germline values: CDR1 WSHSY, CDR2 SAAADI. CDR3 protein: CASSWSGSPDTQYF. The CDR3 nucleotides are TGCGCCAGCAGTTGGTCGGGGAGCCCAGATACGCAGTATTTT.

This clonotype was detected only a few times. The J gene is TRBJ1-5, the V gene TRBV6-1; TRBD1 is a possible D gene (6 bases). The germline gives CDR1 MNHNS, CDR2 SASEGT. The CDR3 consists of 14 residues. V shed 2 bases and J shed 2 bases, with 7 bases lying between them. The CDR3 nucleotides read TGTGCCAGCAGTGAAAACAGGGGCAATCAGCCCCAGCATTTT. This gives the protein CASSENRGNQPQHF.

This chain connects TRBV6-1 to TRBJ2-4; tentatively, D is TRBD1 (6 bases). The CDR3 is 13 amino acids. CDR1 MNHNS and CDR2 SASEGT come from the germline V gene. Trimming took 6 bases from V and 2 from J, leaving 8 bases between them. The CDR3 protein is CASRTGSKNIQYF. Here the CDR3 DNA reads TGTGCCAGCAGGACAGGCTCCAAAAACATTCAGTACTTC.

This clonotype was observed at least ten times. The V and J genes are TRBV7-9 and TRBJ1-1; D uncertain. This CDR3 is built from 12 residues. V lost 6 bases and J lost 1, with 6 bases in between. The germline gives CDR1 SEHNR, CDR2 FQNEAQ (reference sequence). The CDR3 is CASRRENTEAFF. The CDR3 DNA reads as TGTGCCAGCAGGCGGGAGAACACTGAAGCTTTCTTT.

This sequence joins TRBV9 and TRBJ1-1; weak D call: TRBD1 (6 bases). V lost 1 base to trimming and J lost 0 bases, with 13 bases between them. The CDR3 runs 16 residues. Germline lookup yields CDR1 SGDLS and CDR2 YYNGEE. The CDR3 DNA sequence: TGTGCCAGCAGCGTATCGCCAGGGGCGTTGAACACTGAAGCTTTCTTT. It specifies CASSVSPGALNTEAFF.

Remarks on this clonotype: A much larger clone is a single base away; this may be a read error. The chain combines TRBV7-6 with TRBJ1-5; D uncertain. The CDR3 length is 17 residues. The V end lost 1 base, the J end lost 2 bases, and 15 bases lay between the germline ends. The germline CDR1 and CDR2 sequences are SGHVS and FNYEAQ. CDR3 sequence reads: CASSLDVSGSGNQPQHF. The CDR3 DNA is TGTGCCAGCAGCTTAGACGTGAGTGGCTCGGGCAATCAGCCCCAGCATTTT.

J is TRBJ1-1 and V is TRBV24-1, with TRBD1 identical over 10 bases. Germline assignment: CDR1 KGHDR and CDR2 SFDVKD. The CDR3 spans 12 residues. Losses at the gene ends were 7 bases for V and 11 bases for J; bases not matched to a gene: 6. The CDR3 region is CATRQTGGEAFF. CDR3 DNA sequence: TGTGCCACCAGACAGACAGGGGGCGAGGCTTTCTTT.

Concerning this clonotype itself: Sequence at one end of the junction differs from germline and may be a read error. The chain recombines TRBV29-1 with TRBJ2-3; D not certain. Germline values: CDR1 SQVTM, CDR2 ANQGSEA. The length of the CDR3 is 13 residues. The CDR3 loop is CSAEGISTDTQYF. The CDR3 DNA reads as TGCAGCGCTGAAGGGATTAGCACAGATACGCAGTATTTT.

This chain connects TRBV7-2 to TRBJ1-1; D is unresolved. The CDR3 is 14 amino acids. V was cut by 2 bases and J by 1 base, with 8 bases left in between. Germline CDR1 is SGHTA and CDR2 is FQGNSA. This chain's CDR3 is CASSLPGQNTEAFF. CDR3 DNA sequence: TGTGCCAGCAGCTTACCCGGCCAGAACACTGAAGCTTTCTTT. The full variable domain, with the rest looked up from reference TRBV7-2 and TRBJ1-1, is GAGVSQSPSNKVTEKGKDVELRCDPISGHTALYWYRQSLGQGLEFLIYFQGNSAPDKSGLPSDRFSAERTGGSVSTLTIQRTQQEDSAVYLCASSLPGQNTEAFFGQGTRLTVV.

This clonotype has just a few counts. The V gene is TRBV15, the J gene TRBJ1-4, with D maybe TRBD1 (6 bases). Germline lookup yields CDR1 LNHNV and CDR2 YYDKDF (reference sequence). This CDR3 is built from 16 residues. Trimming cost V 5 bases and J 0 bases, with 13 bases left between them. In nucleotides, the CDR3 is TGTGCCACCAGCCGAGGACAGACTGCAACTAATGAAAAACTGTTTTTT. Residues: CATSRGQTATNEKLFF.

This clonotype was counted between two and nine times. The genes are TRBV11-2 and TRBJ2-1, with 9 bases lining up with TRBD2. Per the germline V gene, CDR1 is SGHAT and CDR2 is FQNNGV. Trimming took 4 bases from V and 6 from J; bases not matched to a gene: 7. The CDR3 spans 15 residues. CDR3 amino acids: CASSSLAGASNEQFF. The CDR3 DNA sequence: TGTGCCAGCAGCTCCTTAGCGGGAGCAAGCAATGAGCAGTTCTTC.

This clonotype was detected only a few times. The rearrangement uses TRBV7-6 and TRBJ1-1; 9 positions match TRBD1. This CDR3 region has 18 residues. CDR1 SGHVS and CDR2 FNYEAQ come from the germline V gene. V was clipped by 0 bases and J by 1 base; unmatched bases: 9. This CDR3 reads CASSLALGTGGENTEAFF. The CDR3 region has the DNA TGTGCCAGCAGCTTAGCGCTTGGAACAGGGGGCGAGAACACTGAAGCTTTCTTT.